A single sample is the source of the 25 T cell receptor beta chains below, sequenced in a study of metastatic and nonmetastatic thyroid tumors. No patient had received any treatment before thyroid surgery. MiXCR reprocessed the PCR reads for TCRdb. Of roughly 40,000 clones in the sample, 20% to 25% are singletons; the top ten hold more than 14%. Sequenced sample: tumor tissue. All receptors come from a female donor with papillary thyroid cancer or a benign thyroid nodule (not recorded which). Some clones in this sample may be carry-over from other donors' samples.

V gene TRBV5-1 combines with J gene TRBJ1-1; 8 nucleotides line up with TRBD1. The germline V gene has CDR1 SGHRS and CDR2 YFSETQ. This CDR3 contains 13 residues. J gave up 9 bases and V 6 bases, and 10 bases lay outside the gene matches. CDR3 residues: CASKEGQDRQAFF. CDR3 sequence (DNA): TGCGCCAGCAAAGAGGGACAGGACAGACAAGCTTTCTTT.

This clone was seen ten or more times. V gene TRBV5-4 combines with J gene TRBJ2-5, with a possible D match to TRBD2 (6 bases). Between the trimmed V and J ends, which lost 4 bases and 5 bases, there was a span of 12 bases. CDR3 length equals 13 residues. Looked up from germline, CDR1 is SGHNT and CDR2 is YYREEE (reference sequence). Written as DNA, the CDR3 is TGTGCCAGCAGCGTTGGGAGGTGGGAGACCCAGTACTTC. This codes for CASSVGRWETQYF.

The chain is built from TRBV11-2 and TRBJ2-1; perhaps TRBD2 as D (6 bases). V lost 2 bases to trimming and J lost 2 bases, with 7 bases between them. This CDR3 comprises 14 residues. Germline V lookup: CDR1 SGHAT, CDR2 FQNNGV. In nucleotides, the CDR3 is TGTGCCAGCAGCTTACTAGCGCCCTACAATGAGCAGTTCTTC. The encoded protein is CASSLLAPYNEQFF.

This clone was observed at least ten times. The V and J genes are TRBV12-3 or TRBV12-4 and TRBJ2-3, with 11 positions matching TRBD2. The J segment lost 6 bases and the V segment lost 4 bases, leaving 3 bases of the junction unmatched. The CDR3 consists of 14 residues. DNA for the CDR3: TGTGCCAGCAGTTATAGCGGGGGGGGGGATACGCAGTATTTT. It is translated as CASSYSGGGDTQYF.

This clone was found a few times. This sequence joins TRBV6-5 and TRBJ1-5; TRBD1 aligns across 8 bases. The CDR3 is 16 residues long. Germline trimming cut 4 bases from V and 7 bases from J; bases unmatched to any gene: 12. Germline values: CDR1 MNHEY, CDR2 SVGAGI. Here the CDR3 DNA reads TGTGCCAGCAGTTGGATGCCGGCAGGGGGCGGACAGCCCCAGCATTTT. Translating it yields CASSWMPAGGGQPQHF.

The CDR3 DNA is TGTGCCAGCAGACTAGCGGGAGAGACCCAGTACTTC. Residues: CASRLAGETQYF. This chain uses TRBV6-7 with TRBJ2-5, with 9 positions matching TRBD2. TRBV6-7 is reported as an ORF; its role is uncertain. CDR3 length: 12 amino acids. V shed 6 bases and J 4 bases; nucleotides not matched to a gene: 0.

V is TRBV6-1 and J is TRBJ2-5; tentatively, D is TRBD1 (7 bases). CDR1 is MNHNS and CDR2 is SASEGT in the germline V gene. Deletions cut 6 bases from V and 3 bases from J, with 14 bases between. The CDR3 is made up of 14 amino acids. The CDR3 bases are TGTGCCAGCAGCCCAGGAGGGGGCAAAGAGACCCAGTACTTC. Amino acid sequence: CASSPGGGKETQYF.

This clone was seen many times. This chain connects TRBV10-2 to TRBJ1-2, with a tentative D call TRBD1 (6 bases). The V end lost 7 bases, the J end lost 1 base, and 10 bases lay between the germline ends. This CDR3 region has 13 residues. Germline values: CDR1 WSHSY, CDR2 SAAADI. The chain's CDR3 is CASIGGDNYGYTF. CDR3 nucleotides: TGCGCCAGCATCGGGGGCGATAACTATGGCTACACCTTC.

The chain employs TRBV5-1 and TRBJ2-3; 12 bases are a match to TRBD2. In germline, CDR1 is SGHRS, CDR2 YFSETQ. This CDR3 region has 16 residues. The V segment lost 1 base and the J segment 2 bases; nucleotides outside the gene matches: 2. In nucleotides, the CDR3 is TGCGCCAGCAGCTTGTCTAGCGGGAGGGACACAGATACGCAGTATTTT. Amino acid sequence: CASSLSSGRDTDTQYF.

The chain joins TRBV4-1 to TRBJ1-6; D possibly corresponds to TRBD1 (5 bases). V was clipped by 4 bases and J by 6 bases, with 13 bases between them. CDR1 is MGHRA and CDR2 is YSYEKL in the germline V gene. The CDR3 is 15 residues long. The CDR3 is CASSLEGTANSPLHF. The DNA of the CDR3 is TGCGCCAGCAGCCTAGAAGGGACGGCTAATTCACCCCTCCACTTT.

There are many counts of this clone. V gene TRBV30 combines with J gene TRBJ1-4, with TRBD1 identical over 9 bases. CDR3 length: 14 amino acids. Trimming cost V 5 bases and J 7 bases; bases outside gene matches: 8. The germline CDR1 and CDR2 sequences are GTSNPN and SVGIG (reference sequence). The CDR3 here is CAWGKQGAPEKLFF. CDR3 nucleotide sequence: TGTGCCTGGGGAAAACAGGGGGCTCCTGAAAAACTGTTTTTT.

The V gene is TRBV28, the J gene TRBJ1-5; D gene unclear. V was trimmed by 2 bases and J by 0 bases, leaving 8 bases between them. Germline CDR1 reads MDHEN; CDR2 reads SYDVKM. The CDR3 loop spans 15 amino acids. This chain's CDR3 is CASSLDSNSNQPQHF. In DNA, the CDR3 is TGTGCCAGCAGTTTAGACTCTAATAGCAATCAGCCCCAGCATTTT.

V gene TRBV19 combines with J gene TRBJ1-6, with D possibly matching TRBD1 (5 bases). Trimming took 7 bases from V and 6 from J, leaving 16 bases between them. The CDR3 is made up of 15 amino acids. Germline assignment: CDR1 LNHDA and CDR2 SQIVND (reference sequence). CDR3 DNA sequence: TGTGCCAGTACCGTGGGGGGAGGTGGTAATTCACCCCTCCACTTT. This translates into CASTVGGGGNSPLHF.

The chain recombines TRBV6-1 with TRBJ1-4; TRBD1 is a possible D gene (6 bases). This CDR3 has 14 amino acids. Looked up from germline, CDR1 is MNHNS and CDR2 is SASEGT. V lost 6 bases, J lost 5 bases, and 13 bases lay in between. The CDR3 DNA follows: TGTGCCAGCAGCCGTACAGGGAGGAATGAAAAACTGTTTTTT. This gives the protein CASSRTGRNEKLFF.

CDR3 coding DNA: TGTGCCAGCAGGCGCGGGACGGAGGATGAGACCCAGTACTTC. This gives the protein CASRRGTEDETQYF. The rearrangement uses TRBV6-1 and TRBJ2-5; D may be TRBD2 (6 bases). With 6 bases removed from V and 5 bases from J, the gap between germline ends came to 16 bases. The germline CDR1 and CDR2 sequences are MNHNS and SASEGT. The CDR3 has 14 residues.

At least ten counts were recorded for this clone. The CDR3 nucleotides read TGCAGCGCACACAGGGGTAATGAGCAGTTCTTC. This encodes CSAHRGNEQFF. The rearrangement links TRBV29-1 to TRBJ2-1; 7 bases agree with TRBD1. The germline V gene encodes CDR1 SQVTM and CDR2 ANQGSEA. The CDR3 extends over 11 amino acids. V trimming: 7 bases; J trimming: 7 bases; junction bases outside the gene matches: 4.

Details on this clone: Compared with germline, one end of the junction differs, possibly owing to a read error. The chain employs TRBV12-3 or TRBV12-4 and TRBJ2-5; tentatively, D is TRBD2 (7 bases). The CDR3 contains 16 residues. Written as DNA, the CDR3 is TGTGCCAGCAGCCGGAGTGGGGGGGACACGCAAGAGACCAAGTACTTC. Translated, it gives CASSRSGGDTQETKYF.

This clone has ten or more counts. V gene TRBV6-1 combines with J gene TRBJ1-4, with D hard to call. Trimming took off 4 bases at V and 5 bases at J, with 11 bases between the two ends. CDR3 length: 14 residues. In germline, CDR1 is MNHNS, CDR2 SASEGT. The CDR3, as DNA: TGTGCCAGCAGTGCCGGGCAGTTCAATGAAAAACTGTTTTTT. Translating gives CASSAGQFNEKLFF.

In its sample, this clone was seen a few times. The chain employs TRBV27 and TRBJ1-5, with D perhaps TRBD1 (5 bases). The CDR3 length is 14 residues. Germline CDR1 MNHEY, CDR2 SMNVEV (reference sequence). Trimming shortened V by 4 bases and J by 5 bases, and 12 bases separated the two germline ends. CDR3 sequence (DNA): TGTGCCAGCAGTTCTACAGGTACATATCAGCCCCAGCATTTT. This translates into CASSSTGTYQPQHF.

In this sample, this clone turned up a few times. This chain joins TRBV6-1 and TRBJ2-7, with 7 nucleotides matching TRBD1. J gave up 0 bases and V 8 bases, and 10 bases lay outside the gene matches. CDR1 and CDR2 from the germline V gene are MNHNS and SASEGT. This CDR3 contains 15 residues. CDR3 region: CASWVWTGDSYEQYF. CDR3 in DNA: TGTGCCAGCTGGGTATGGACAGGAGACTCCTACGAGCAGTACTTC.

The CDR3 reads CSAQATYNAYEQYF. The DNA of the CDR3 is TGCAGTGCCCAGGCTACCTATAATGCCTACGAGCAGTACTTC. This rearrangement joins TRBV20-1 to TRBJ2-7; D is unclear. The CDR3 totals 14 residues. Trimming removed 6 bases at V and 2 bases at J, with 17 bases between. Germline V lookup: CDR1 DFQATT, CDR2 SNEGSKA (reference sequence).

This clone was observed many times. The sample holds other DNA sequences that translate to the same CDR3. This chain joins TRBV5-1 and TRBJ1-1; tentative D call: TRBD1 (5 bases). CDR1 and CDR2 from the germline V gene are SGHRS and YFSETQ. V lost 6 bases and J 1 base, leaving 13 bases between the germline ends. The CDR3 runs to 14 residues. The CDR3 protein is CASTRGRPNTEAFF. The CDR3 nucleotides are TGCGCCAGCACGAGGGGACGGCCGAACACTGAAGCTTTCTTT.

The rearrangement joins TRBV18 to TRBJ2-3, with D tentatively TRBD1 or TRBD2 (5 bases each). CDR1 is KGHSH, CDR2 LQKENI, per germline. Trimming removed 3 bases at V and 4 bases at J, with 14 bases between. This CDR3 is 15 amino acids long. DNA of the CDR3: TGTGCCAGCTCACCTCCGGGACCCGGGGCAGATACGCAGTATTTT. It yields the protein CASSPPGPGADTQYF.

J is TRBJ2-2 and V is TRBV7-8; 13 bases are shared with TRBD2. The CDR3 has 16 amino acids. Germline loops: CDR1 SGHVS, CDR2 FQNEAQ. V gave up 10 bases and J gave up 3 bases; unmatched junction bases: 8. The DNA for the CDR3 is TGTGCCAAGGGACTAGCGGGATTGGAGGACACCGGGGAGCTGTTTTTT. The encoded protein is CAKGLAGLEDTGELFF.

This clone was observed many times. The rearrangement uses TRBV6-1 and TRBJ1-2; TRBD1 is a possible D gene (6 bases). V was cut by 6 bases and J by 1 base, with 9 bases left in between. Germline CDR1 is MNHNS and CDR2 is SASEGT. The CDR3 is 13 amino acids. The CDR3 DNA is TGTGCCAGCAGACAGGGATTTAACTATGGCTACACCTTC. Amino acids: CASRQGFNYGYTF.